The 21 T cell receptor beta chains below were found in one sample sequenced in a study of shared clonotypes between healthy human individuals. Cells designated naive CD8 were CD45RO-negative and were positively selected for CCR7, with terminally differentiated effector memory CD45RA+ cells excluded. The method was immunoSEQ multiplex PCR; TCRdb's version includes in-frame clones alone and lacks a portion of them. The table records about 680,000 clones, 92% of them present only once. The sequencing sample was made of naive CD8+ T cells sorted from blood. Source of these receptors: a man aged 25 to 40 in good health.

The V gene is TRBV4-1, the J gene TRBJ1-5; D unresolved. This CDR3 spans 13 amino acids. CDR1 and CDR2 from the germline V gene are MGHRA and YSYEKL. With 0 bases removed from V and 4 bases from J, the gap between germline ends came to 4 bases. This chain's CDR3 is CASSQDRNQPQHF. The CDR3, as DNA: TGCGCCAGCAGCCAAGACCGTAATCAGCCCCAGCATTTT.

The chain has TRBV5-6 and TRBJ1-2; possible D gene TRBD1, 6 bases. This CDR3 contains 15 residues. The V end lost 0 bases, the J end lost 4 bases, and 13 bases lay between the germline ends. CDR1 and CDR2 from the germline V gene are SGHDT and YYEEEE. CDR3 nucleotides: TGTGCCAGCAGCTTGGGGACAGCGGGGCCCTATGGCTACACCTTC. Protein sequence: CASSLGTAGPYGYTF.

V usage is TRBV27 and J usage is TRBJ2-3, with D perhaps TRBD2 (5 bases). This CDR3 contains 12 residues. The germline V and J ends were trimmed by 11 bases and 2 bases, with 11 bases remaining between them. Germline CDR1 MNHEY, CDR2 SMNVEV (reference sequence). The CDR3 reads CACRDYTDTQYF. CDR3 coding DNA: TGTGCCTGTCGGGATTACACAGATACGCAGTATTTT.

J is TRBJ2-6 and V is TRBV19; D remains unclear. This CDR3 has 16 residues. V lost 3 bases, J lost 6 bases, and 15 bases lay in between. Germline V gives CDR1 LNHDA, CDR2 SQIVND (reference sequence). The CDR3 here is CASSIGMGSSANVLTF. CDR3 nucleotide sequence: TGTGCCAGTAGTATCGGCATGGGCAGTTCGGCCAACGTCCTGACTTTC.

The CDR3, as DNA: TGTGCCAGCAGCGTAGGGGTCGGGAGAGGGGTCATTGAGCAGTTCTTC. It yields the protein CASSVGVGRGVIEQFF. The rearrangement joins TRBV9 to TRBJ2-1; maybe TRBD2 (6 bases). Per germline, CDR1 SGDLS and CDR2 YYNGEE. The germline V and J ends were trimmed by 0 bases and 9 bases, with 19 bases remaining between them. CDR3 length equals 16 residues.

The rearrangement uses TRBV15 and TRBJ2-7, with 7 bases identical to TRBD1. The CDR3 totals 16 residues. With V trimmed by 0 bases and J by 2 bases, 7 bases remained unmatched. Germline V gives CDR1 LNHNV, CDR2 YYDKDF (reference sequence). CDR3: CATSRDLQGYPYEQYF. The CDR3 DNA reads TGTGCCACCAGCAGAGATCTACAGGGGTACCCCTACGAGCAGTACTTC.

The chain recombines TRBV5-4 with TRBJ1-1; weak D call: TRBD1 (6 bases). V shed 4 bases and J shed 3 bases, with 10 bases lying between them. In germline, CDR1 is SGHNT, CDR2 YYREEE (reference sequence). The CDR3 contains 13 residues. The CDR3 DNA reads as TGTGCCAGCAGCATAACAGGGTACACTGAAGCTTTCTTT. Translated: CASSITGYTEAFF.

This clone is a singleton in its sample. The DNA of the CDR3 is TGTGCCAGCAGCCAAGGATGGGACACCGACGACGGGTCGAAGAAGTACTTC. This encodes CASSQGWDTDDGSKKYF. This rearrangement joins TRBV14 to TRBJ2-7; tentative D call: TRBD1 (6 bases). The CDR3 extends over 17 amino acids. The germline V gene encodes CDR1 SGHDN and CDR2 FVKESK. V lost 1 base and J lost 11, with 27 bases in between. The full variable domain, in which reference TRBV14 and TRBJ2-7 provide the parts outside the CDR3, is EAGVTQFPSHSVIEKGQTVTLRCDPISGHDNLYWYRRVMGKEIKFLLHFVKESKQDESGMPNNRFLAERTGGTYSTLKVQPAELEDSGVYFCASSQGWDTDDGSKKYFGPGTRLTVT.

The chain combines TRBV25-1 with TRBJ1-1; perhaps TRBD1 as D (6 bases). Germline assignment: CDR1 MGHDK and CDR2 SYGVNS. V lost 3 bases, J lost 1 base, and 12 bases lay in between. This CDR3 contains 15 residues. In DNA, the CDR3 is TGTGCCAGCAGTGAGGAACAGGACAGGAACACTGAAGCTTTCTTT. Amino acid sequence: CASSEEQDRNTEAFF.

CDR3 residues: CSVETPGLADSYEQYF. CDR3 DNA sequence: TGCAGCGTTGAAACTCCGGGACTAGCAGACTCCTACGAGCAGTACTTC. J is TRBJ2-7 and V is TRBV29-1; 9 positions match TRBD2. Germline V gene lookup returns CDR1 SQVTM and CDR2 ANQGSEA. This CDR3 is built from 16 residues. V shed 2 bases, J shed 0 bases, and the junction held 8 bases outside the gene matches.

This CDR3 is CAISAGGIYGYTF. DNA for the CDR3: TGTGCCATCAGTGCAGGCGGTATCTATGGCTACACCTTC. This chain joins TRBV10-3 and TRBJ1-2, with D hard to call. CDR1 is ENHRY and CDR2 is SYGVKD in the germline V gene. V was clipped by 4 bases and J by 4 bases, with 10 bases between them. CDR3 length: 13 residues.

CDR3 residues: CASSIQEVSTEAFF. In nucleotides, the CDR3 is TGTGCCAGCAGTATCCAGGAAGTTAGTACTGAAGCTTTCTTT. The rearrangement joins TRBV27 to TRBJ1-1; D is unclear. Looked up from germline, CDR1 is MNHEY and CDR2 is SMNVEV (reference sequence). V lost 5 bases, J lost 5 bases, and 15 bases lay in between. The CDR3 spans 14 residues.

The V call is TRBV11-2, the J call TRBJ2-1; 8 bases match TRBD2. Germline V gives CDR1 SGHAT, CDR2 FQNNGV. The CDR3 is 15 amino acids. J lost 6 bases, V lost 3 bases, and 7 bases had no gene match. The CDR3 sequence: CASSFFWREANEQFF. In DNA, the CDR3 is TGTGCCAGCAGCTTCTTCTGGCGGGAGGCCAATGAGCAGTTCTTC.

The chain has TRBV5-5 and TRBJ2-2; D not resolved. CDR1 and CDR2 (germline): SGHKS, YYEKEE (reference sequence). This CDR3 is built from 12 residues. Trimming left V 9 bases short and J 0 bases short, with 6 bases between. The CDR3 nucleotides are TGTGCCACCCATCCGAACACCGGGGAGCTGTTTTTT. This gives the protein CATHPNTGELFF.

This chain links TRBV4-1 with TRBJ2-7; TRBD1 matches at 9 bases. The CDR3 is 15 residues long. The V gene's germline CDR1 is MGHRA and CDR2 YSYEKL. The trim removed 1 base at V and 4 bases at J, leaving 5 bases unmatched. The CDR3 DNA is TGCGCCAGCAGCCAAGCCGGGACAGGGTATTACGAGCAGTACTTC. Amino acid sequence: CASSQAGTGYYEQYF.

The chain links TRBV29-1 to TRBJ2-1; 13 bases fit TRBD2. V shed 7 bases, J shed 9 bases, and the junction held 6 bases outside the gene matches. Germline V lookup: CDR1 SQVTM, CDR2 ANQGSEA. The CDR3 contains 13 residues. The CDR3 DNA sequence: TGCAGCGGAGGGACTAGCGGGACCGCTGAGCAGTTCTTC. As protein: CSGGTSGTAEQFF.

J is TRBJ2-1 and V is TRBV2; D unresolved. The germline CDR1 and CDR2 sequences are SNHLY and FYNNEI. Trimming stripped 2 bases from V and 7 bases from J, with 6 bases between. This CDR3 contains 12 residues. The CDR3 DNA sequence: TGTGCCAGCAGTGAACCCGGAAATGAGCAGTTCTTC. Encoded protein: CASSEPGNEQFF. Using reference TRBV2 and TRBJ2-1 for the parts outside the CDR3, the full variable domain is EPEVTQTPSHQVTQMGQEVILRCVPISNHLYFYWYRQILGQKVEFLVSFYNNEISEKSEIFDDQFSVERPDGSNFTLKIRSTKLEDSAMYFCASSEPGNEQFFGPGTRLTVL.

DNA for the CDR3: TGTGCCAGCCGAGCTGGCCCCTACGAGCAGTACTTC. This sequence encodes CASRAGPYEQYF. The chain uses TRBV27 and TRBJ2-7; no definite D call. V was cut by 8 bases and J by 2 bases, with 10 bases left in between. The CDR3 runs to 12 residues. Germline lookup yields CDR1 MNHEY and CDR2 SMNVEV (reference sequence).

The V call is TRBV4-3, the J call TRBJ1-5; 7 bases are a match to TRBD1. Trimming at V came to 6 bases and at J to 7 bases, leaving 15 bases not matched to a gene. Germline-derived CDR1 and CDR2 are LGHNA and YSLEER. This CDR3 is built from 16 residues. In nucleotides, the CDR3 is TGCGCCAGCAGGGAAAGGTGGCGACAGGGTGGGCAGCCCCAGCATTTT. Translating gives CASRERWRQGGQPQHF.

CDR3 nucleotides: TGTGCCAGCAGCTTAGCGGTGGGGGCAGGGAGGGCCCACGAGCAGTACTTC. Amino acid sequence: CASSLAVGAGRAHEQYF. The genes are TRBV7-6 and TRBJ2-7, with a possible D match to TRBD2 (7 bases). The CDR3 extends over 17 amino acids. V was trimmed by 0 bases and J by 5 bases, leaving 20 bases between them. The V gene's germline CDR1 is SGHVS and CDR2 FNYEAQ.

The chain couples TRBV19 to TRBJ2-2, with a tentative D call TRBD2 (6 bases). Germline CDR1 and CDR2: LNHDA and SQIVND (reference sequence). The CDR3 consists of 15 residues. The germline V and J ends were trimmed by 6 bases and 1 base, with 12 bases remaining between them. The CDR3 reads CASRAGSGNTGELFF. CDR3 bases: TGTGCCAGTAGGGCGGGGAGTGGGAACACCGGGGAGCTGTTTTTT.